This T cell receptor (beta chain) was recorded in a study of T cells in Graves' hyperthyroidism and ophthalmopathy. Study-wide results and caveats: Appearing also in blood were most of the thyroid clonotypes expanded above 0.001.

With 3 bases removed from V and 2 bases from J, the gap between germline ends came to 10 bases. This CDR3 is built from 14 residues. Germline V lookup: CDR1 SEHNR, CDR2 FQNEAQ (reference sequence). The CDR3 regions of TCR beta were amplified from RNA transcripts. The TCR CDR3 was amplified in a first-round RT-PCR using the HTBI primer set. TCRdb reprocessed the multiplex PCR reads with MiXCR, giving one entry per CDR3 protein. The repertoire holds 160,000 or so distinct CDR3 sequences, with about 9.4% as singletons. This clonotype has more than one count but fewer than ten. As yet, its antigen is unknown. Using 10 ml of fresh peripheral blood, PBMCs were prepared.

The gene calls are TRBV7-9 and TRBJ2-5; perhaps TRBD1 as D (5 bases). This TCR came from a young woman with Graves' hyperthyroidism that later progressed to Graves' ophthalmopathy. The specimen sequenced was blood. The CDR3 sequence: CASSFVTVQETQYF. Written as DNA, the CDR3 is TGTGCCAGCAGCTTTGTGACAGTACAAGAGACCCAGTACTTC.